This T cell receptor (beta chain) was identified in a study of blood T cells in healthy people across ages. The use of a sample-barcoded 5' primer and a J-beta primer mix characterized a second PCR of roughly 6 to 11 cycles. TCRdb re-analysed the 5' RACE reads in MiXCR, keeping a single row per CDR3 protein. The sample yields 1.6 million or so distinct CDR3 sequences, roughly 32% seen once. This CDR3 contains 15 residues. Germline CDR1 is DFQATT and CDR2 is SNEGSKA (reference sequence). With 2 bases clipped from V and 11 bases from J, the junction kept 17 bases outside the gene matches. The source material was blood. The sequence was collected from a woman aged 25 to 39 in good health. The chain joins TRBV20-1 to TRBJ2-5, with 7 bases lining up with TRBD1. In DNA form, the CDR3 reads TGCAGTGCTAGACCGGGCAGGGGGATGTACAATGAGCAGTACTTC. It encodes CSARPGRGMYNEQYF.